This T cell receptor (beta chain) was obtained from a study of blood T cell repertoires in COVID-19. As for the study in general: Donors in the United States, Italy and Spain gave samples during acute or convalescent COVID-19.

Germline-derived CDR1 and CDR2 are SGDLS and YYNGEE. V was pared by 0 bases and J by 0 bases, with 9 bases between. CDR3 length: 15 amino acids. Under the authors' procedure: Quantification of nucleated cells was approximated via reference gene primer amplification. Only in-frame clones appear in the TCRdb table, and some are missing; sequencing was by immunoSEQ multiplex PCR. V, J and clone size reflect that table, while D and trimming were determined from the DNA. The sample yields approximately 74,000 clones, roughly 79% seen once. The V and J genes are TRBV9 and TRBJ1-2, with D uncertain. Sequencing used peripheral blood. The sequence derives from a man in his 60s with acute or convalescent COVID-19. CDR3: CASSVEGRANYGYTF. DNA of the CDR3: TGTGCCAGCAGCGTAGAAGGGAGGGCTAACTATGGCTACACCTTC.